These 26 T cell receptor beta chains were sequenced from one sample in a study of brain metastases from non-small cell lung cancer. The data were produced by immunoSEQ multiplex PCR, yet TCRdb's version contains in-frame clones alone and is incomplete. The sample records around 2,200 clones, about 83% being singletons. Material: primary lung tumor tissue. The receptors originated from a donor at least 40 years old with non-small cell lung cancer.

In its sample, this clone was seen once. The chain carries TRBV3-1 (or the pseudogene TRBV3-2) and TRBJ1-1, with 9 bases lining up with TRBD1. The germline V gene has CDR1 LGHDT and CDR2 YNNKEL (reference sequence). This CDR3 has 14 residues. The trim removed 4 bases at V and 5 bases at J, leaving 5 bases unmatched. The CDR3 loop is CASSLRQGGTEAFF. CDR3 nucleotide sequence: TGTGCCAGCAGCCTTCGACAGGGGGGGACTGAAGCTTTCTTT.

The chain is built from TRBV7-2 and TRBJ1-1; maybe TRBD1 (5 bases). Germline CDR1 is SGHTA and CDR2 is FQGNSA. The CDR3 covers 13 residues. The V and J ends lost 5 bases and 4 bases respectively, with 11 bases between them. The CDR3 DNA sequence: TGTGCCAGCAGCGGGCAGGGAGGCACTGAAGCTTTCTTT. Translated, it gives CASSGQGGTEAFF.

The CDR3 region is CASSQGPPSRRLFF. The CDR3 DNA follows: TGCGCCAGCAGCCAAGGGCCCCCGAGTCGGCGACTGTTTTTT. V is TRBV4-3 and J is TRBJ1-4; D is unresolved. CDR1 and CDR2 (germline): LGHNA, YSLEER. Between the trimmed V and J ends, which lost 1 base and 13 bases, there was a span of 16 bases. CDR3 length: 14 residues.

The V and J genes are TRBV5-4 and TRBJ1-1, with D tentatively TRBD1 (5 bases). The length of the CDR3 is 11 residues. Germline lookup yields CDR1 SGHNT and CDR2 YYREEE (reference sequence). The V end lost 9 bases, the J end lost 7 bases, and 13 bases lay between the germline ends. The CDR3 reads CAIGPGREAFF. CDR3 nucleotide sequence: TGTGCCATTGGGCCAGGGCGTGAAGCTTTCTTT.

The chain combines TRBV15 with TRBJ1-5; no clear D gene. The germline V gene has CDR1 LNHNV and CDR2 YYDKDF (reference sequence). V lost 2 bases and J 4 bases, leaving 9 bases between the germline ends. The CDR3 has 14 residues. CDR3 region: CATSRNGGNQPQHF. The CDR3 nucleotides read TGTGCCACCAGCAGAAATGGAGGGAATCAGCCCCAGCATTTT.

The chain combines TRBV7-8 with TRBJ2-1; possible D gene TRBD1, 6 bases. V was clipped by 8 bases and J by 3 bases, with 14 bases between them. CDR1 and CDR2 from the germline V gene are SGHVS and FQNEAQ. This CDR3 has 14 residues. The CDR3 region is CASGDTGYYNEQFF. The DNA of the CDR3 is TGTGCCAGCGGGGATACAGGGTACTACAATGAGCAGTTCTTC.

In this sample, this clone turned up once. V and J are TRBV29-1 and TRBJ1-2; D is perhaps TRBD1 (5 bases). The CDR3 totals 12 residues. Deletions cut 5 bases from V and 8 bases from J, with 15 bases between. Germline loops: CDR1 SQVTM, CDR2 ANQGSEA. This chain's CDR3 is CSVSRDWEGYTF. Written as DNA, the CDR3 is TGCAGCGTTTCCAGGGATTGGGAAGGCTACACCTTC.

J is TRBJ2-3 and V is TRBV3-1 (or the pseudogene TRBV3-2); unclear D gene. CDR1 is LGHDT, CDR2 YNNKEL, per germline (reference sequence). This CDR3 region has 13 residues. V was cut by 4 bases and J by 0 bases, with 5 bases left in between. The CDR3 sequence: CASSLQSTDTQYF. Here the CDR3 DNA reads TGTGCCAGCAGCCTACAGAGCACAGATACGCAGTATTTT.

This clone was counted a few times. V and J are TRBV4-3 and TRBJ1-2; tentative D call: TRBD1 (5 bases). V lost 5 bases, J lost 4 bases, and 5 bases lay in between. The CDR3 has 11 amino acids. CDR1 is LGHNA, CDR2 YSLEER, per germline. The CDR3, as DNA: TGCGCCAGCAGCGACAGCTATGGCTACACCTTC. The encoded protein is CASSDSYGYTF.

CDR3 residues: CASRPRGAPYEQYF. The DNA of the CDR3 is TGTGCCAGCAGACCGAGAGGGGCCCCCTACGAGCAGTACTTC. The chain employs TRBV6-5 and TRBJ2-7; perhaps D is TRBD1 or TRBD2 (5 bases each). The CDR3 sequence is 14 residues long. Trimming took 6 bases from V and 2 from J, leaving 14 bases between them. Germline V gene lookup returns CDR1 MNHEY and CDR2 SVGAGI.

The chain links TRBV18 to TRBJ2-1; 7 nucleotides align to TRBD1. Germline V lookup: CDR1 KGHSH, CDR2 LQKENI. CDR3 size: 13 residues. V shed 6 bases and J 4 bases; nucleotides not matched to a gene: 3. CDR3 residues: CASSRDSYNEQFF. The CDR3 DNA reads as TGTGCCAGCTCTCGGGACAGTTACAATGAGCAGTTCTTC.

This clone is a singleton in its sample. The CDR3 DNA is TGTGCCAGTAGTATAGTGAGCGGGGAGCTGTTTTTT. This encodes CASSIVSGELFF. The V gene is TRBV19, the J gene TRBJ2-2; D is ambiguous. This CDR3 is built from 12 residues. CDR1 LNHDA and CDR2 SQIVND come from the germline V gene (reference sequence). Between the trimmed V and J ends, which lost 1 base and 7 bases, there was a span of 4 bases.

The rearrangement uses TRBV7-8 and TRBJ1-6; TRBD1 agrees at 7 bases. CDR1 is SGHVS, CDR2 FQNEAQ, per germline. The CDR3 extends over 13 amino acids. With 4 bases clipped from V and 9 bases from J, the junction kept 3 bases outside the gene matches. CDR3 DNA: TGTGCCAGCAGCTCGCACAGGGGTTCACCCCTCCACTTT. It specifies CASSSHRGSPLHF. The complete variable domain, with remaining parts taken from reference TRBV7-8 and TRBJ1-6, reads GAGVSQSPRYKVAKRGQDVALRCDPISGHVSLFWYQQALGQGPEFLTYFQNEAQLDKSGLPSDRFFAERPEGSVSTLKIQRTQQEDSAVYLCASSSHRGSPLHFGNGTRLTVT.

This clone was seen a few times. This sequence joins TRBV27 and TRBJ2-7; 10 bases fit TRBD1. CDR1 MNHEY and CDR2 SMNVEV come from the germline V gene (reference sequence). The V and J ends lost 4 bases and 2 bases, in that order; junction bases with no gene match: 5. CDR3 length equals 15 residues. CDR3 nucleotides: TGTGCCAGCAGTTATTCGGGGACAGGGGCCTACGAGCAGTACTTC. Translation gives CASSYSGTGAYEQYF.

V is TRBV12-3 or TRBV12-4 and J is TRBJ1-1; D is unclear. Trimming left V 2 bases short and J 5 bases short, with 9 bases between. This CDR3 is 13 amino acids long. CDR3 sequence reads: CASSLRHATEAFF. Written as DNA, the CDR3 is TGTGCCAGCAGTTTAAGGCATGCAACTGAAGCTTTCTTT.

The chain combines TRBV27 with TRBJ1-2; TRBD1 might be the D (5 bases). V gave up 6 bases and J gave up 8 bases, with 16 bases separating them. The CDR3 contains 13 residues. Germline V lookup: CDR1 MNHEY, CDR2 SMNVEV (reference sequence). The CDR3 sequence: CASSRPGGGGYTF. The DNA for the CDR3 is TGTGCCAGCAGCCGGCCCGGGGGAGGCGGCTACACCTTC.

The V gene is TRBV19, the J gene TRBJ1-4; D unclear. Trimming stripped 3 bases from V and 5 bases from J, with 10 bases between. Germline V gene lookup returns CDR1 LNHDA and CDR2 SQIVND (reference sequence). The CDR3 runs to 14 residues. The DNA for the CDR3 is TGTGCCAGTAGTATCGAGCCAGTCAATGAAAAACTGTTTTTT. It yields the protein CASSIEPVNEKLFF.

CDR3 in amino acids: CASSLDREDYGYTF. CDR3 coding DNA: TGTGCCAGCTCCCTTGACAGGGAGGACTATGGCTACACCTTC. The V gene is TRBV18, the J gene TRBJ1-2, with TRBD1 matching over 7 bases. J was trimmed by 3 bases and V by 6 bases; bases with no gene match: 7. CDR3 length equals 14 residues. CDR1 is KGHSH and CDR2 is LQKENI in the germline V gene.

This sequence joins TRBV13 and TRBJ2-3; 10 bases align to TRBD2. The CDR3 runs to 18 residues. In germline, CDR1 is PRHDT, CDR2 FYEKMQ (reference sequence). Trimming removed 6 bases from V and 2 bases from J; junction bases left unmatched: 14. The CDR3 nucleotides are TGTGCCAGCAGAATGGAGCGGGAGGGCCGGGGGTACACAGATACGCAGTATTTT. It encodes CASRMEREGRGYTDTQYF.

This chain connects TRBV5-6 to TRBJ2-7; D tentatively reads TRBD1 or TRBD2 (5 bases each). The CDR3 is 14 residues long. With 0 bases removed from V and 5 bases from J, the gap between germline ends came to 12 bases. Germline CDR1 is SGHDT and CDR2 is YYEEEE. The CDR3 reads CASSLVRGRDEQYF. The CDR3 region has the DNA TGTGCCAGCAGCTTGGTGAGGGGACGCGACGAGCAGTACTTC. Combining the CDR3 with reference TRBV5-6 and TRBJ2-7 gives the whole variable domain DAGVTQSPTHLIKTRGQQVTLRCSPKSGHDTVSWYQQALGQGPQFIFQYYEEEERQRGNFPDRFSGHQFPNYSSELNVNALLLGDSALYLCASSLVRGRDEQYFGPGTRLTVT.

This clone was recorded only once. DNA of the CDR3: TGTGCCAGCAGTGGGGACAGGAACACTGAAGCTTTCTTT. It encodes CASSGDRNTEAFF. This chain connects TRBV2 to TRBJ1-1; 7 nucleotides line up with TRBD1. Germline CDR1 is SNHLY and CDR2 is FYNNEI. The CDR3 length is 13 residues. J was trimmed by 1 base and V by 4 bases; bases with no gene match: 0.

Turning to this clone: A read error may explain this, as a much larger clone is one base away. The identical CDR3 is also encoded by other nucleotide sequences in the sample. This rearrangement joins TRBV28 to TRBJ2-1; 9 bases are a match to TRBD2. The CDR3 totals 15 residues. J was trimmed by 4 bases and V by 8 bases; bases with no gene match: 9. Germline-derived CDR1 and CDR2 are MDHEN and SYDVKM. This CDR3 is CASLMREGPYNEQFF. DNA of the CDR3: TGTGCCAGCCTGATGCGGGAGGGCCCTTACAATGAGCAGTTCTTC.

The rearrangement uses TRBV29-1 and TRBJ2-7, with D maybe TRBD2 (5 bases). The germline V gene encodes CDR1 SQVTM and CDR2 ANQGSEA. Trimming shortened V by 0 bases and J by 4 bases, and 16 bases separated the two germline ends. The length of the CDR3 is 15 residues. The CDR3 sequence is CSVEDPADRPYEQYF. The CDR3 DNA is TGCAGCGTTGAAGACCCAGCGGACCGCCCATACGAGCAGTACTTC.

The chain joins TRBV7-9 to TRBJ1-2, with 8 bases identical to TRBD1. V was clipped by 5 bases and J by 4 bases; unmatched bases: 9. Per germline, CDR1 SEHNR and CDR2 FQNEAQ (reference sequence). The CDR3 totals 15 residues. The CDR3, as DNA: TGTGCCAGCAGCGCCCAGACAGGGGTTGGCTATGGCTACACCTTC. As protein: CASSAQTGVGYGYTF. Full variable domain (rest looked up from reference TRBV7-9 and TRBJ1-2): DTGVSQNPRHKITKRGQNVTFRCDPISEHNRLYWYRQTLGQGPEFLTYFQNEAQLEKSRLLSDRFSAERPKGSFSTLEIQRTEQGDSAMYLCASSAQTGVGYGYTFGSGTRLTVV.

The chain has TRBV5-8 and TRBJ1-5; D gene unclear. V shed 2 bases and J shed 9 bases, with 6 bases lying between them. The CDR3 runs 11 residues. Germline V CDR1 and CDR2: SGHTS, YDEGEE. CDR3 sequence (DNA): TGTGCCAGCAGCTTCACGGGGCCCCAGCATTTT. Residues: CASSFTGPQHF.

This chain joins TRBV5-1 and TRBJ2-7, with D unresolved. V was cut by 4 bases and J by 3 bases, with 11 bases left in between. This CDR3 region has 13 residues. Germline V gene data show CDR1 as SGHRS and CDR2 as YFSETQ. CDR3 nucleotides: TGCGCCAGCAGCACAGACCCCGGCTACGAGCAGTACTTC. As protein: CASSTDPGYEQYF.